This entry is about one TCR beta chain. The data are from a study of blood T cell repertoires in COVID-19. Background on the study: There were acute and convalescent COVID-19 samples, and they came from the United States, Italy and Spain. From T cells, B-cell-depleted T cells, or PBMCs came the material, which was cDNA or gDNA.

Methods used by the authors: Researchers report that nucleated cell counts were estimated from reference gene primer amplification. Here immunoSEQ multiplex PCR was the method, and the copy in TCRdb shows in-frame clones only, minus some. That table supplies the V and J calls and clone size; D and trimming were determined from the DNA. The data show around 250,000 clones, 88% seen once. Germline V gene data show CDR1 as SGHVS and CDR2 as FQNEAQ. The CDR3 runs 14 residues. The V and J ends lost 0 bases and 1 base respectively, with 6 bases between them. This TCR derives from a human donor in a cohort sampled during active COVID-19. The sequencing sample was made of peripheral blood. The J gene is TRBJ1-1, the V gene TRBV7-8, with D unresolved. The CDR3 spells CASSLAPGNTEAFF. CDR3 in DNA: TGTGCCAGCAGCTTAGCGCCGGGGAACACTGAAGCTTTCTTT.